This is a list of T cell receptor beta chains from one sample in a study of cytomegalovirus exposure and HLA in healthy donors. Generated by immunoSEQ multiplex PCR, the TCRdb table keeps only in-frame clones and is missing some. The repertoire holds roughly 56,000 clones, with over 75% as singletons. The sequenced sample consisted of PBMCs. The source of these receptors is a boy between 10 and 17 years old in good health and CMV-seropositive. Each CDR3 is given with its conserved first and last residue. The D gene is left open where the match is weak. Only part of the rows carry a size: once, few, many, or a class if the clone is expanded.

d_gene	abundance	v_gene	j_gene	CDR3nt	CDR3aa
TRBD1	NA	TRBV11-1	TRBJ2-5	TGTGCCAGCAGCCTAATCTGGACAGGGGTAGAGACCCAGTACTTC	CASSLIWTGVETQYF
NA	NA	TRBV6-4	TRBJ2-2	TGTGCCAGCAGTGACCTCCTCGGGGAGCTGTTTTTT	CASSDLLGELFF
NA	NA	TRBV6-5	TRBJ2-2	TGTGCCAGCAGTTTAGGGATGGGGAGCACCGGGGAGCTGTTTTTT	CASSLGMGSTGELFF
TRBD1	few	TRBV5-1	TRBJ1-2	TGCGCCAGCAGCGCAATATCACGGGACAGGGGTTCGGGCTACACCTTC	CASSAISRDRGSGYTF
NA	once	TRBV27	TRBJ2-7	TGTGCCAGCAATTTTCCGGGGTCCTACGAGCAGTACTTC	CASNFPGSYEQYF
NA	NA	TRBV7-8	TRBJ1-5	TGTGCCAGCAGCCGAGACAGGAGTTATCAGCCCCAGCATTTT	CASSRDRSYQPQHF
TRBD1	NA	TRBV5-1	TRBJ1-1	TGCGCCAGCAGCTTGAGACAGGGGTTCACTGAAGCTTTCTTT	CASSLRQGFTEAFF
NA	NA	TRBV19	TRBJ2-1	TGTGCCAGTAGTATAGATCAATACAGTAAGTTCTTC	CASSIDQYSKFF
NA	NA	TRBV7-9	TRBJ2-7	TGTGCCAGCAGCTTAAGCGGAACTTCCTACGAGCAGTACTTC	CASSLSGTSYEQYF
NA	NA	TRBV7-9	TRBJ2-5	TGTGCCAGCAGCCCATGGGCTAGCTATCAAGAGACCCAGTACTTC	CASSPWASYQETQYF
TRBD1	NA	TRBV18	TRBJ1-3	TGTGCCAGCTCTCCAACCAGGGGGCAAGGAAACACCATATATTTT	CASSPTRGQGNTIYF
TRBD1	NA	TRBV27	TRBJ2-5	TGTGCCAGCAGCCTTGGGACAGACCAAGAGACCCAGTACTTC	CASSLGTDQETQYF
NA	NA	TRBV2	TRBJ2-2	TGTGCCAGCAGTTACCGGGACACCTCCTGGGAGCTGTTTTTT	CASSYRDTSWELFF
TRBD1	NA	TRBV6-1	TRBJ2-3	TGTGCCAGCAGTGGTGACAGGGGGTGGAATACGCAGTATTTT	CASSGDRGWNTQYF
NA	once	TRBV6-5	TRBJ1-1	TGTGCCAGCAGTTCCGACAGCAGTTTGGACAGTGAAGCTTTCTTT	CASSSDSSLDSEAFF
NA	few	TRBV27	TRBJ2-5	TGTGCCAGCAGTTTATCCCGACTGAACCAAGAGACCCAGTACTTC	CASSLSRLNQETQYF
NA	NA	TRBV10-3	TRBJ2-7	TGTGCCATCAGTGCGGCAGGGAAGGGGTACGAGCAGTACTTC	CAISAAGKGYEQYF
NA	NA	TRBV6-1	TRBJ1-3	TGTGCCAGCTGTGACTTCGGCTCTGGAAACACCATATATTTT	CASCDFGSGNTIYF
TRBD1	once	TRBV27	TRBJ2-7	TGTGCCAGTAGGACAGGGTCGAGCGAGCAGTACTTC	CASRTGSSEQYF
NA	NA	TRBV6-5	TRBJ1-1	TGTGCCAGCAGGCGCAAACAGACCATGAACACTGAAGCTTTCTTT	CASRRKQTMNTEAFF
TRBD2	NA	TRBV6-6	TRBJ2-5	TGTGCCAGCGGGGCTAGCGGGGGGCTGCAAGAGACCCAGTACTTC	CASGASGGLQETQYF
NA	NA	TRBV6-5	TRBJ1-2	TGTGCCAGCGGTAGACGGGACTATGGCTACACCTTC	CASGRRDYGYTF
NA	NA	TRBV20-1	TRBJ2-3	TGCAGTGCTAGAGCCCCGGATACGCAGTATTTT	CSARAPDTQYF
NA	NA	TRBV7-8	TRBJ1-4	TGTGCCAGCAGCTTAGTGAACAGCCCTAATGAAAAACTGTTTTTT	CASSLVNSPNEKLFF
TRBD2	NA	TRBV9	TRBJ2-3	TGTGCCAGCAGCGGTAGCGGGGAAGGCACAGATACGCAGTATTTT	CASSGSGEGTDTQYF
NA	NA	TRBV5-1	TRBJ2-2	TGCGCCAGCAGCTTGCTTAAATTCACCGGGGAGCTGTTTTTT	CASSLLKFTGELFF
NA	NA	TRBV9	TRBJ2-2	TGTGCCACGCGGGGCGCCGCCGGGGAGCTGTTTTTT	CATRGAAGELFF
NA	NA	TRBV18	TRBJ2-3	TGTGCCAGCTCACTTTTCGGGGTCCAGGCAGATACGCAGTATTTT	CASSLFGVQADTQYF
NA	once	TRBV7-6	TRBJ2-5	TGTGCCAGCAGCTTAGATCGGGAGACCCAGTACTTC	CASSLDRETQYF
TRBD1	NA	TRBV5-6	TRBJ1-2	TGTGCCAGCAGCCGTCTAACAGGGGAGGACGGCTACACCTTC	CASSRLTGEDGYTF
NA	NA	TRBV11-2	TRBJ1-2	TGTGCCAGCAGCCAGGCGTCCGGCCGCACCTTC	CASSQASGRTF
TRBD1	NA	TRBV2	TRBJ1-6	TGTGCCAGCAGTCCCCAGGGGGGACCCCAAAATTCACCCCTCCACTTT	CASSPQGGPQNSPLHF
NA	NA	TRBV6-1	TRBJ1-2	TGTGCCAGCAGTGAAGCGATTGAGGGTACGGATGGCTACACCTTC	CASSEAIEGTDGYTF
NA	NA	TRBV7-8	TRBJ1-2	TGTGCCAGCAGCTCGGGACTCCATAACCGTGGCTACACCTTC	CASSSGLHNRGYTF
NA	few	TRBV5-1	TRBJ1-2	TGCGCCAGCACTTCGGATCAAGCGGCGGACAGTTTCTATGGCTACACCTTC	CASTSDQAADSFYGYTF